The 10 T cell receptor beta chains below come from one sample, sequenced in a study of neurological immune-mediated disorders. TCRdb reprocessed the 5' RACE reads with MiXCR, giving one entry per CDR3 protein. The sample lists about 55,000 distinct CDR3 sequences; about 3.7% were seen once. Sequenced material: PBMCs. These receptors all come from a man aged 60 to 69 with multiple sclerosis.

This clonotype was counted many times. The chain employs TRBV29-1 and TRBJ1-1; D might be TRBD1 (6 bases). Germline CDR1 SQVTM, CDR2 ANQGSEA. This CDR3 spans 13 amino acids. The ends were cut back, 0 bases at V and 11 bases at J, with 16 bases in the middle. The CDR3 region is CSVEDLTGGGAFF. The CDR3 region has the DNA TGCAGCGTTGAAGATCTGACAGGTGGAGGGGCTTTCTTT.

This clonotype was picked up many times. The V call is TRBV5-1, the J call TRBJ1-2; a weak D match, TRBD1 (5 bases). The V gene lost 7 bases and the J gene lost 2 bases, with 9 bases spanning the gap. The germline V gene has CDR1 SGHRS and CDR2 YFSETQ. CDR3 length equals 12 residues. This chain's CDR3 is CASAQENYGYTF. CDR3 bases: TGCGCCAGCGCACAGGAGAACTATGGCTACACCTTC.

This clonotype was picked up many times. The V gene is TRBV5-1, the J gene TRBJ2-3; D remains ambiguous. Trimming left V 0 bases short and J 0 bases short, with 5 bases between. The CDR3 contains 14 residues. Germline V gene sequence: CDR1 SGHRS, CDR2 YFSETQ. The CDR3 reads CASSLELSTDTQYF. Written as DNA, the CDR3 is TGCGCCAGCAGCTTGGAACTCAGCACAGATACGCAGTATTTT.

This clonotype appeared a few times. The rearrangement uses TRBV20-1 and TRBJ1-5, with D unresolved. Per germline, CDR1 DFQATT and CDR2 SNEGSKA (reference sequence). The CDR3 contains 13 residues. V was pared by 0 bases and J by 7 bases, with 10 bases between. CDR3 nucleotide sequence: TGCAGTGCTAGAGAACAAGCGAGGCAGCCCCAGCATTTT. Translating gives CSAREQARQPQHF.

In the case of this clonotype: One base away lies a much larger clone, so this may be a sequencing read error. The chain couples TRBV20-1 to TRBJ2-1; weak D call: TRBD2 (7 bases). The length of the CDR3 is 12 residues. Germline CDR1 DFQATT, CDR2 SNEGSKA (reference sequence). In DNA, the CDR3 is TGCAGTGCGGACGGGGGGCTAAATGCGCAGTTCTTC. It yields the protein CSADGGLNAQFF.

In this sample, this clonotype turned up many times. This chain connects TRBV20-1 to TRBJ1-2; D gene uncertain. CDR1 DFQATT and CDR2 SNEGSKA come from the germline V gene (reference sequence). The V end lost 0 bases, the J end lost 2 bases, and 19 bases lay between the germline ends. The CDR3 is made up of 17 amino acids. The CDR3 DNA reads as TGCAGTGCTAGAGATACCCTAACCCAACAGCAAAACTATGGCTACACCTTC. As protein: CSARDTLTQQQNYGYTF.

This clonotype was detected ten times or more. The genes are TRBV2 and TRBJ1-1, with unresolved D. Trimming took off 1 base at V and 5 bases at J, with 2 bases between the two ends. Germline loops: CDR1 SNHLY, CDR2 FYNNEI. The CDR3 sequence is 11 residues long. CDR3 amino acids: CASSEGTEAFF. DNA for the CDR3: TGTGCCAGCAGTGAAGGGACTGAAGCTTTCTTT.

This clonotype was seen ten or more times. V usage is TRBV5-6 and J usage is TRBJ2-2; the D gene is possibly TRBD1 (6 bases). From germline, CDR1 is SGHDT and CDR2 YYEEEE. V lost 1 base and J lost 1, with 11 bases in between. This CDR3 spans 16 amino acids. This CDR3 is CASSLLQGQNTGELFF. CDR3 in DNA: TGTGCCAGCAGCTTGTTACAGGGTCAGAACACCGGGGAGCTGTTTTTT.

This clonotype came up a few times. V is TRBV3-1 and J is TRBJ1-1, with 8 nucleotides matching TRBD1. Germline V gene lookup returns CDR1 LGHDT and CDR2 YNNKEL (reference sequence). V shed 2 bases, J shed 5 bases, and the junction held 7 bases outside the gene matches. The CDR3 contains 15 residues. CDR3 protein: CASSQFDRGRTEAFF. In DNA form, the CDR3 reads TGTGCCAGCAGCCAATTCGACAGGGGAAGAACTGAAGCTTTCTTT.

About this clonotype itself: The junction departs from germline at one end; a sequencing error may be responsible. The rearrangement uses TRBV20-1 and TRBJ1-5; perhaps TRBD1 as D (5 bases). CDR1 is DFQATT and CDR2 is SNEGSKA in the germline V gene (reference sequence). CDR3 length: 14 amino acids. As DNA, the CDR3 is TGCAGTGCTATTCGGGGGGAAACTTATGGGACCCAGAATTTT. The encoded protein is CSAIRGETYGTQNF.